Included here is one T cell receptor beta chain sequence, with context. This record comes from a study of cytomegalovirus exposure and HLA in healthy donors. The method was immunoSEQ multiplex PCR; TCRdb's version includes in-frame clones alone and lacks a portion of them. The table shows roughly 200,000 clones, with about 81% occurring only once. Germline V gene sequence: CDR1 MNHEY, CDR2 SMNVEV (reference sequence). The ends were cut back, 2 bases at V and 3 bases at J, with 16 bases in the middle. The CDR3 runs to 16 residues. Donors were drawn from the approximately 110-subject validation cohort, separate from the approximately 700-subject first cohort.

This TCR derives from a woman aged 25 to 39 in good health and CMV-seronegative. The chain joins TRBV27 to TRBJ1-2; D might be TRBD1 (6 bases). What was sequenced was PBMCs. CDR3 sequence (DNA): TGTGCCAGCAGTTTAAAGGGCGGGGGGGGCCACTATGGCTACACCTTC. This translates into CASSLKGGGGHYGYTF.